This T cell receptor beta chain comes out of a study of T cell responses to AZD1222 COVID-19 vaccine. Study details: Second doses at about 4 or about 12 weeks were pooled. Notes on the study in general: Donor demographics were predominantly white British with a female majority; clonal diversity may be underestimated.

This CDR3 has 13 residues. Germline CDR1 SNHLY, CDR2 FYNNEI. V lost 1 base and J lost 4, with 4 bases in between. The data were produced by immunoSEQ multiplex PCR, yet TCRdb's version contains in-frame clones alone and is incomplete. Of about 120,000 clones in the sample, 88% were seen once. A word on this clone: Its antigen remains unknown.

This TCR was recovered from an adult in good health. V gene TRBV2 combines with J gene TRBJ2-2; D remains ambiguous. This specimen consisted of peripheral blood, obtained on day 0 of AZD1222 vaccination. The CDR3 bases are TGTGCCAGCAGTGAAGTAGCCACCGGGGAGCTGTTTTTT. Residues: CASSEVATGELFF.